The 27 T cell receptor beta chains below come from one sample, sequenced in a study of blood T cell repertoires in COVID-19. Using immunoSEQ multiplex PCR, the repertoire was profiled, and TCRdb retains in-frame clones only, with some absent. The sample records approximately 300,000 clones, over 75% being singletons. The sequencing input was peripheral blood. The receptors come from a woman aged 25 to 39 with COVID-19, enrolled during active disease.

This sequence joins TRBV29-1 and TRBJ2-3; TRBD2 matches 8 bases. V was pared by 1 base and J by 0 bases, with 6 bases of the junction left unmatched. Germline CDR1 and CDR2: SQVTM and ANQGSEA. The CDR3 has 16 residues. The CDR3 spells CSVEGQASGSTDTQYF. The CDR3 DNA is TGCAGCGTTGAAGGGCAGGCTAGCGGGAGCACAGATACGCAGTATTTT.

The CDR3 nucleotides are TGTGCCAGCTCACCCAGGACAGGGACCTACAATGAGCAGTTCTTC. This codes for CASSPRTGTYNEQFF. The rearrangement uses TRBV18 and TRBJ2-1, with TRBD1 matching 8 bases. CDR3 length: 15 amino acids. J was trimmed by 2 bases and V by 3 bases; bases with no gene match: 3. The germline gives CDR1 KGHSH, CDR2 LQKENI. Variable domain in full (rest from reference TRBV18 and TRBJ2-1): NAGVMQNPRHLVRRRGQEARLRCSPMKGHSHVYWYRQLPEEGLKFMVYLQKENIIDESGMPKERFSAEFPKEGPSILRIQQVVRGDSAAYFCASSPRTGTYNEQFFGPGTRLTVL.

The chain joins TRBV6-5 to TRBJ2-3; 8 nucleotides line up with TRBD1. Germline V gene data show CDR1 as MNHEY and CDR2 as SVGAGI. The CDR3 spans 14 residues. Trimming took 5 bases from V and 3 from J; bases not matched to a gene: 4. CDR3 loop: CASSRQGKTDTQYF. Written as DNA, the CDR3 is TGTGCCAGCAGTAGACAGGGGAAGACAGATACGCAGTATTTT.

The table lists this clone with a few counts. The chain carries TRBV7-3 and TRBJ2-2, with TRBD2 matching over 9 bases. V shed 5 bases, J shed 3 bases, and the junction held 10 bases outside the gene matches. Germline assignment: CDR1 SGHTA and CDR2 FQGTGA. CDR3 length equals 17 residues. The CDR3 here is CASSPGPAGGDTGELFF. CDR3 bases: TGTGCCAGCAGCCCGGGACCAGCGGGGGGAGACACCGGGGAGCTGTTTTTT.

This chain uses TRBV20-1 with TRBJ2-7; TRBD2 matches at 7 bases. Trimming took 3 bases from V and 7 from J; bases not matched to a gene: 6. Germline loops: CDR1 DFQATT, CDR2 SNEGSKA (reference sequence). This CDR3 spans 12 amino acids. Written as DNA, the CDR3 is TGCAGTGCTAGTCGTGGGCGGGAGGAGCAGTACTTC. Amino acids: CSASRGREEQYF.

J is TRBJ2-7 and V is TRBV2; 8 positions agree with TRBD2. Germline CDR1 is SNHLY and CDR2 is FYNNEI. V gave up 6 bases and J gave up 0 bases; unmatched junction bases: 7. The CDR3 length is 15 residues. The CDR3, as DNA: TGTGCCAGCAGACTAGCGGCCCTGAGCTCCTACGAGCAGTACTTC. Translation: CASRLAALSSYEQYF.

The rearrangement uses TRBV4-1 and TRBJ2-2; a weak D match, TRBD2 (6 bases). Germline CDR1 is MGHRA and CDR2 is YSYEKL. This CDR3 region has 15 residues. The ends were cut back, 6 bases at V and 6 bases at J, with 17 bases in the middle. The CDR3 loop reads CASSQWGDAPGELFF. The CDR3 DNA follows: TGCGCCAGCAGTCAATGGGGGGACGCCCCCGGGGAGCTGTTTTTT.

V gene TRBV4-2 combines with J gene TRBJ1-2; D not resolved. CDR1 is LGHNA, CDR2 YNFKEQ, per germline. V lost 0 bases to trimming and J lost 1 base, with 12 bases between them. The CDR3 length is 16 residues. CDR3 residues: CASSQDLLPDNYGYTF. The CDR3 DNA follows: TGTGCCAGCAGCCAAGATCTGCTGCCAGATAACTATGGCTACACCTTC.

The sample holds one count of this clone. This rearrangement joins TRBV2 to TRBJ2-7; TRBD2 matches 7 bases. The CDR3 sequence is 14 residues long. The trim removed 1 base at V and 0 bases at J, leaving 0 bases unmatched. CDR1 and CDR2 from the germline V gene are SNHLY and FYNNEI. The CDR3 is CASSEGTSSYEQYF. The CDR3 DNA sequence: TGTGCCAGCAGTGAAGGGACTAGCTCCTACGAGCAGTACTTC.

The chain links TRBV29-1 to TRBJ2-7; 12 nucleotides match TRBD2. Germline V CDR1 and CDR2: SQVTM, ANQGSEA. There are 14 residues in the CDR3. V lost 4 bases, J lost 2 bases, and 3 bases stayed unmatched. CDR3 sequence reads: CSVVWTSGTYEQYF. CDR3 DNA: TGCAGCGTTGTGTGGACTAGCGGGACCTACGAGCAGTACTTC.

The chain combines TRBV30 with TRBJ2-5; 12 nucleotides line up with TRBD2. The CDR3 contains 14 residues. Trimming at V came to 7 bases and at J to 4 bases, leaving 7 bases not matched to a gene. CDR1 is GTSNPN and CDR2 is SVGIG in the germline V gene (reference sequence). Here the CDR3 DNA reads TGTGCCTACGGGACTAGCGGGCGAGGAGAGACCCAGTACTTC. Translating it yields CAYGTSGRGETQYF. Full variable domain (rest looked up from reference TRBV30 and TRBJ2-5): SQTIHQWPATLVQPVGSPLSLECTVEGTSNPNLYWYRQAAGRGLQLLFYSVGIGQISSEVPQNLSASRPQDRQFILSSKKLLLSDSGFYLCAYGTSGRGETQYFGPGTRLLVL.

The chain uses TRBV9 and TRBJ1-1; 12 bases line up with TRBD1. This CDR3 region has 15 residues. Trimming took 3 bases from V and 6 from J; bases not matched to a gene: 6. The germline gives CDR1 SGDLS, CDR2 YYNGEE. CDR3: CASSASGQGAAEAFF. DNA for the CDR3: TGTGCCAGCAGCGCTTCGGGACAGGGGGCGGCTGAAGCTTTCTTT.

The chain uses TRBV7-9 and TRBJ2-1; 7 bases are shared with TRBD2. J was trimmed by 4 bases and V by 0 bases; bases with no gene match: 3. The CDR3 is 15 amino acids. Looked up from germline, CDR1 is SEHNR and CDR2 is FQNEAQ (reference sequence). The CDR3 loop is CASSLAPSGYNEQFF. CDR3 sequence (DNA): TGTGCCAGCAGCTTAGCCCCTAGCGGTTACAATGAGCAGTTCTTC.

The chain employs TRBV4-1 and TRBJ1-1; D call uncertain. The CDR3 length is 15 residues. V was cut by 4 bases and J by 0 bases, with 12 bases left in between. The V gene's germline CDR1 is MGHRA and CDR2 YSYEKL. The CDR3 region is CASSRTGLMNTEAFF. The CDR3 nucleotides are TGCGCCAGCAGCCGCACGGGGTTGATGAACACTGAAGCTTTCTTT.

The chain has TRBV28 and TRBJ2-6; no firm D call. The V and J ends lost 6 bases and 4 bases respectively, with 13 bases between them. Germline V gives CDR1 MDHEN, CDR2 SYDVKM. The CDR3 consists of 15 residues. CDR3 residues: CASRPDQSGANVLTF. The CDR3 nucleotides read TGTGCCAGCAGGCCAGATCAGTCAGGGGCCAACGTCCTGACTTTC.

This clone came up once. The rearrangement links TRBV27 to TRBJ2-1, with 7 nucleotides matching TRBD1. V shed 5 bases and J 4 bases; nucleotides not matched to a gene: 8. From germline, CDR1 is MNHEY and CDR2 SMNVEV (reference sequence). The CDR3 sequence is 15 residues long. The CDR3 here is CASSTSTGRYNEQFF. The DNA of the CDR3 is TGTGCCAGCAGTACCTCGACAGGGCGGTACAATGAGCAGTTCTTC.

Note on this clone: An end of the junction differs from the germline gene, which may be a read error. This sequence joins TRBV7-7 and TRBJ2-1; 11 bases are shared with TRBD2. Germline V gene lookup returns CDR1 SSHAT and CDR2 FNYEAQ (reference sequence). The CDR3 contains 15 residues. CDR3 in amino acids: CASSLGTSGYNEQFF. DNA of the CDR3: TGTGCTAGCAGCTTAGGGACTAGCGGCTACAATGAGCAGTTCTTC.

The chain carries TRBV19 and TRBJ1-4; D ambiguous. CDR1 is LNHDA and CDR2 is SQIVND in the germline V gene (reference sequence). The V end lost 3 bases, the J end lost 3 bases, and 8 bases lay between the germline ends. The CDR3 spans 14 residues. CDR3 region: CASSMGRANEKLFF. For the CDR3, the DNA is TGTGCCAGTAGTATGGGGAGAGCTAATGAAAAACTGTTTTTT.

CDR3 region: CASSDSARGDTGELFF. The CDR3 DNA follows: TGTGCCAGCAGTGACTCGGCCAGGGGAGACACCGGGGAGCTGTTTTTT. J is TRBJ2-2 and V is TRBV6-4, with D maybe TRBD1 (6 bases). The CDR3 sequence is 16 residues long. CDR1 is MRHNA and CDR2 is SNTAGT in the germline V gene. The V gene lost 0 bases and the J gene lost 3 bases, with 11 bases spanning the gap.

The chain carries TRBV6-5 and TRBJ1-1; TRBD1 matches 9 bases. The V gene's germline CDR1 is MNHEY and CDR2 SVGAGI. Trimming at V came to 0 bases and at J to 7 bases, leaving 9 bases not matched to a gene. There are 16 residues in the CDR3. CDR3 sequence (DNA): TGTGCCAGCAGTTACTCGCCCGACAGGGGGGAGGATGAAGCTTTCTTT. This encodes CASSYSPDRGEDEAFF.

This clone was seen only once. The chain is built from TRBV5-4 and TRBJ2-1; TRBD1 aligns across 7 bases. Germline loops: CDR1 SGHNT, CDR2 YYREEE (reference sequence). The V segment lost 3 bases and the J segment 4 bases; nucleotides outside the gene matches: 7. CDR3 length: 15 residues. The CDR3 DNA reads TGTGCCAGCAGCTCACACCGGGACAGATACAATGAGCAGTTCTTC. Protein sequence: CASSSHRDRYNEQFF.

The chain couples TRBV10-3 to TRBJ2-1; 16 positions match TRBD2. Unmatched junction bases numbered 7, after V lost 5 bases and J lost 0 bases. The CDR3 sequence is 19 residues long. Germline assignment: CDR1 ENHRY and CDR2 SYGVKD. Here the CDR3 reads CAISFGTSGRESSYNEQFF. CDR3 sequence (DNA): TGTGCCATCAGTTTTGGGACTAGCGGGAGGGAGAGCTCCTACAATGAGCAGTTCTTC.

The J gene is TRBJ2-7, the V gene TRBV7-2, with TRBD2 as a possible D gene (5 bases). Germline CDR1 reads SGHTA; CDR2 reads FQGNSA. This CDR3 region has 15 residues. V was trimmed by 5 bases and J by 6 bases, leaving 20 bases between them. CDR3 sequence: CASSLGGSLPVEQYF. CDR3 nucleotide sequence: TGTGCCAGCAGCCTAGGTGGGAGCCTCCCTGTCGAGCAGTACTTC.

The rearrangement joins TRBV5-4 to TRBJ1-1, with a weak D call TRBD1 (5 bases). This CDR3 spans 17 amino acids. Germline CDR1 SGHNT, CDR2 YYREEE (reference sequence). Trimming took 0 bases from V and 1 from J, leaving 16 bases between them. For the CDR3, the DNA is TGTGCCAGCAGCTTGGGCGGGACGGTCGGAGAGAACACTGAAGCTTTCTTT. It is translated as CASSLGGTVGENTEAFF.

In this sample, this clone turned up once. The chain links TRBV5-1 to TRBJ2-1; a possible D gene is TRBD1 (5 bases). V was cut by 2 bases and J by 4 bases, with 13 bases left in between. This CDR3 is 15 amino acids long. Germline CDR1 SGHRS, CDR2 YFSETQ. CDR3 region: CASSFGDSWYNEQFF. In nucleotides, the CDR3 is TGCGCCAGCAGCTTTGGCGACAGCTGGTACAATGAGCAGTTCTTC.

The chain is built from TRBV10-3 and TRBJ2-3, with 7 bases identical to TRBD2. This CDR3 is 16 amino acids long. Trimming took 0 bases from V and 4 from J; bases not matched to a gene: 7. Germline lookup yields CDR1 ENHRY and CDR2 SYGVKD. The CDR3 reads CAISESGGRASDTQYF. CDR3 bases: TGTGCCATCAGTGAGTCCGGCGGGAGAGCGTCAGATACGCAGTATTTT.

CDR3 residues: CASRDGTLYTGELFF. Written as DNA, the CDR3 is TGTGCCAGCAGGGACGGGACACTATACACCGGGGAGCTGTTTTTT. This chain joins TRBV7-9 and TRBJ2-2; D may be TRBD1 (6 bases). This CDR3 has 15 residues. Germline CDR1 is SEHNR and CDR2 is FQNEAQ (reference sequence). V gave up 6 bases and J gave up 3 bases, with 14 bases separating them.